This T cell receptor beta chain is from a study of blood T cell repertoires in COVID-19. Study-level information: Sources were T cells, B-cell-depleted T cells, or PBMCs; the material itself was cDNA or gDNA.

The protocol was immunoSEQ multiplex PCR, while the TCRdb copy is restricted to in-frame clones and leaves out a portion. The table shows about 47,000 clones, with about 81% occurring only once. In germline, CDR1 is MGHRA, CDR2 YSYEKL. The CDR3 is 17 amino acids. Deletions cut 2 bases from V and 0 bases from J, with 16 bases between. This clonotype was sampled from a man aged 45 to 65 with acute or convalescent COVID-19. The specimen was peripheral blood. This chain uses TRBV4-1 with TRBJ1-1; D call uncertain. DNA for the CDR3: TGCGCCAGCAGCCAACTTATTTTTGACATCCTGAACACTGAAGCTTTCTTT. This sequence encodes CASSQLIFDILNTEAFF.